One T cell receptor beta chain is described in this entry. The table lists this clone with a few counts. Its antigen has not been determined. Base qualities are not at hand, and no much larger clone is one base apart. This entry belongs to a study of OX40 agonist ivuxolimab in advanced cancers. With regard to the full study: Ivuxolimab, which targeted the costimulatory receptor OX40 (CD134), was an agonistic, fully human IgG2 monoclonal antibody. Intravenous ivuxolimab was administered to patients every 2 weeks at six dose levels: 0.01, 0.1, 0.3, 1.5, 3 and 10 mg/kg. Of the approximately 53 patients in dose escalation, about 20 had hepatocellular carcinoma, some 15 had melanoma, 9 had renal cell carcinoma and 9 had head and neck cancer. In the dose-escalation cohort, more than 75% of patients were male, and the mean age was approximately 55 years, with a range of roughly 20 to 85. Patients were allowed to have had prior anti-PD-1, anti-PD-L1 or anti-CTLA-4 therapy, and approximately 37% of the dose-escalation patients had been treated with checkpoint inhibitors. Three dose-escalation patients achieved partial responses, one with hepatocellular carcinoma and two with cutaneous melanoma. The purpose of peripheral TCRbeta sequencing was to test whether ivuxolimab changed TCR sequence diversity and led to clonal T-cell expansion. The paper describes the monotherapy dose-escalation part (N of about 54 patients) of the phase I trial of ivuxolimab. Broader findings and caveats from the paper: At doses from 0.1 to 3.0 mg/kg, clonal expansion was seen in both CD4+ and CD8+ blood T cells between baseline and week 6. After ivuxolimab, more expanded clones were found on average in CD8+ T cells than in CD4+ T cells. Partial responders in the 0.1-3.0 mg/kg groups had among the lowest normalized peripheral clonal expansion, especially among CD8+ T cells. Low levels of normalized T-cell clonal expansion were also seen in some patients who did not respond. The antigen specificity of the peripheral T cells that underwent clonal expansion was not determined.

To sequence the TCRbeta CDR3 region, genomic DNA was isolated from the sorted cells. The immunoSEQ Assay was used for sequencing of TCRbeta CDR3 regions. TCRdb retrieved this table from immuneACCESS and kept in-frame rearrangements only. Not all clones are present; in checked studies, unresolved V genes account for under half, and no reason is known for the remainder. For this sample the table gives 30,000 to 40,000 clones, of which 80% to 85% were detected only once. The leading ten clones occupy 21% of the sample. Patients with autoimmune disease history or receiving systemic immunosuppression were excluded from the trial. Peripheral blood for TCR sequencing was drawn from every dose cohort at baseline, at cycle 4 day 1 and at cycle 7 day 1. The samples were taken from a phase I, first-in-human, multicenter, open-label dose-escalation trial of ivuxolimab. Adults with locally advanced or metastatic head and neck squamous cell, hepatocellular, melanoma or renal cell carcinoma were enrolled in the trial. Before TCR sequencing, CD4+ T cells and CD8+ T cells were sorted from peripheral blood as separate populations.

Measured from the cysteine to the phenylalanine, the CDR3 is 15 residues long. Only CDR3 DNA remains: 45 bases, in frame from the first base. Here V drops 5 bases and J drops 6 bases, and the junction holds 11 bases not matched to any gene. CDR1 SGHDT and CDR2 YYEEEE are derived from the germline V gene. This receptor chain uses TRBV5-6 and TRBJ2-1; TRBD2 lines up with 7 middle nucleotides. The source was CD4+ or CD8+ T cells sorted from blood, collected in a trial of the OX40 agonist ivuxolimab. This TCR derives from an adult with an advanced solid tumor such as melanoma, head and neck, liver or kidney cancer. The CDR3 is CASRIYSGPGNEQFF. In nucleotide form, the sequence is TGTGCCAGCAGGATATATAGCGGGCCAGGCAATGAGCAGTTCTTC.